This T cell receptor beta chain is from a study of shared clonotypes between healthy human individuals. Study information: A couple of women and a few men aged 18 to 49 made up the donors. Three CD4 naive, three CD4 memory, two CD8 naive and one CD8 memory plate were used per donor.

In this sample, this clone turned up a few times. CDR1 is SGHTA and CDR2 is FQGNSA in the germline V gene. The ends lost 5 bases at V and 3 bases at J; junction bases unmatched: 13. This CDR3 comprises 18 residues. Libraries were prepared by immunoSEQ multiplex PCR; TCRdb keeps only in-frame clonotypes and omits some of them. The sample yields 950,000 to 1,200,000 clones, roughly 80% seen once. This chain links TRBV7-2 with TRBJ2-7; 13 bases match TRBD2. Material for sequencing was memory CD4+ T cells from PBMCs. Subset specified: CD45RA-negative fraction. The TCR comes from a man between 18 and 35 years old in good health. Some clones in this sample may be carry-over from other donors' samples. CDR3 sequence: CASSMGLAGFLLGYEQYF. CDR3 coding DNA: TGTGCCAGCAGCATGGGACTAGCGGGATTCTTACTTGGCTACGAGCAGTACTTC.